These T cell receptor beta chains were read from a single sample in a study of blood T cells in healthy people across ages. TCRdb passed the 5' RACE reads through MiXCR, listing each CDR3 protein once. There are 1.8 million or so distinct CDR3 sequences in the sample; about two fifths occur only once, and about 23% lies in the top ten. The sequenced sample was blood. The receptors were sampled from a human donor in good health. CDR3s include the opening cysteine and the closing phenylalanine or tryptophan. Each record gives: J gene, D gene, V gene, clone size, CDR3 DNA, CDR3 protein. D genes are given only for firm matches. Not every row has a clone size; where given, it reads once, few, many or a size class.

j_call: TRBJ2-5
d_call: .
v_call: TRBV20-1
clone_size: many
cdr3_nt: TGCAGTGCTAGCACAGGGCAAGAGACCCAGTACTTC
cdr3_aa: CSASTGQETQYF

j_call: TRBJ2-7
d_call: TRBD1
v_call: TRBV28
clone_size: few
cdr3_nt: TGTGCCAGCAGGGAACGACAGGGGGTCTACGAGCAGTACTTC
cdr3_aa: CASRERQGVYEQYF

j_call: TRBJ2-3
d_call: TRBD2
v_call: TRBV20-1
clone_size: many
cdr3_nt: TGCAGTGCTGCTACACTAGCGGGGGGGCAAGATACGCAGTATTTT
cdr3_aa: CSAATLAGGQDTQYF

j_call: TRBJ2-7
d_call: TRBD2
v_call: TRBV7-3
clone_size: .
cdr3_nt: TGTGCCAGCAGCTTTACTAGCGGGGCTCGGGAGACCCGGTACTTC
cdr3_aa: CASSFTSGARETRYF

j_call: TRBJ2-6
d_call: .
v_call: TRBV13
clone_size: few
cdr3_nt: TGTGCCAGCAGCTTAGGTCGGGCTGGGGCCAACGTCCTGACTTTC
cdr3_aa: CASSLGRAGANVLTF

j_call: TRBJ2-1
d_call: TRBD2
v_call: TRBV20-1
clone_size: few
cdr3_nt: TGCAGTGCTAGCGGACCGGGAGGAAGGTACCGAAAGCAGTTCTTC
cdr3_aa: CSASGPGGRYRKQFF

j_call: TRBJ2-7
d_call: TRBD1
v_call: TRBV2
clone_size: .
cdr3_nt: TGTGCCAGCAGTGAAAATGACAGGGCGGACAATGAGCAGTACTTC
cdr3_aa: CASSENDRADNEQYF

j_call: TRBJ2-7
d_call: TRBD1
v_call: TRBV6-1
clone_size: .
cdr3_nt: TGTGCCAGCAGTTCCCACAGGGGAGAGTACGAGCAGTACTTC
cdr3_aa: CASSSHRGEYEQYF

j_call: TRBJ1-2
d_call: .
v_call: TRBV20-1
clone_size: .
cdr3_nt: TGCAGTGCTGCCCGACAGGATACTGGCTACACCTTC
cdr3_aa: CSAARQDTGYTF

j_call: TRBJ1-2
d_call: .
v_call: TRBV6-2/TRBV6-3
clone_size: .
cdr3_nt: TGTGCCGTCCCTACCAGGGAAGTCTATGGCTACACCTTC
cdr3_aa: CAVPTREVYGYTF

j_call: TRBJ2-3
d_call: .
v_call: TRBV29-1
clone_size: once
cdr3_nt: TGCAGCGCTCACCGGGTAGATACGCAGTATTTT
cdr3_aa: CSAHRVDTQYF

j_call: TRBJ2-7
d_call: .
v_call: TRBV7-2
clone_size: few
cdr3_nt: TGTGCCAGCAGCCGGATGAGGGGACTCCAAAACTACGAGCAGTACTTC
cdr3_aa: CASSRMRGLQNYEQYF

j_call: TRBJ2-5
d_call: TRBD2
v_call: TRBV12-3/TRBV12-4
clone_size: few
cdr3_nt: TGTGCCAGCAGCCCGACTAGCGGGGAAGTCGGGGCCCAGTACTTC
cdr3_aa: CASSPTSGEVGAQYF

j_call: TRBJ1-2
d_call: .
v_call: TRBV24-1
clone_size: .
cdr3_nt: TGTGCCACCAGTGATCAGACGAGCTATGGCTACACCTTC
cdr3_aa: CATSDQTSYGYTF

j_call: TRBJ2-1
d_call: .
v_call: TRBV28
clone_size: .
cdr3_nt: TGTGCCAGCAGTTTACCCCGGATGGAGCAGTTCTTC
cdr3_aa: CASSLPRMEQFF

j_call: TRBJ1-2
d_call: .
v_call: TRBV9
clone_size: .
cdr3_nt: TGTGCCAGCAGCGTAGACGACAGGACATATGGCTACACCTTC
cdr3_aa: CASSVDDRTYGYTF

j_call: TRBJ1-2
d_call: TRBD1
v_call: TRBV20-1
clone_size: .
cdr3_nt: TGCAGTCCCGCAGGGGGCTCCACGTATAACTATGGCTACACCTTC
cdr3_aa: CSPAGGSTYNYGYTF

j_call: TRBJ2-3
d_call: .
v_call: TRBV20-1
clone_size: .
cdr3_nt: TGCAGTGCTTTCCCGGGGGGCGGACCCACAGATACGCAGTATTTT
cdr3_aa: CSAFPGGGPTDTQYF